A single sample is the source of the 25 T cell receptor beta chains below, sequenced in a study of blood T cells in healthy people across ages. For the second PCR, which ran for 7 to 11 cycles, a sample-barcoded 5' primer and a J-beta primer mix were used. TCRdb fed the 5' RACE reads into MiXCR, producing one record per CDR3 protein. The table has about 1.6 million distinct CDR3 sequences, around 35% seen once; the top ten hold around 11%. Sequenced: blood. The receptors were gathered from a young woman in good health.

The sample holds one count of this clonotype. The CDR3 DNA follows: TGTGCCAGCAGCGAAACCGGGACTAGCTGGTACAATGAGCAGTTCTTC. Its translation: CASSETGTSWYNEQFF. V gene TRBV3-1 combines with J gene TRBJ2-1; 9 nucleotides match TRBD2. From germline, CDR1 is LGHDT and CDR2 YNNKEL (reference sequence). This CDR3 contains 16 residues. V was pared by 5 bases and J by 4 bases, with 9 bases of the junction left unmatched.

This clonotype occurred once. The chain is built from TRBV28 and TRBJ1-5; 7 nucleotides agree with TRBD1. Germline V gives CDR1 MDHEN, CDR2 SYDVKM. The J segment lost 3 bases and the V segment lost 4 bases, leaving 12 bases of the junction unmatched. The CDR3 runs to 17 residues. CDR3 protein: CASSSDRVGFHNQPQHF. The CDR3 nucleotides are TGTGCCAGCAGTTCCGACAGGGTAGGCTTCCACAATCAGCCCCAGCATTTT.

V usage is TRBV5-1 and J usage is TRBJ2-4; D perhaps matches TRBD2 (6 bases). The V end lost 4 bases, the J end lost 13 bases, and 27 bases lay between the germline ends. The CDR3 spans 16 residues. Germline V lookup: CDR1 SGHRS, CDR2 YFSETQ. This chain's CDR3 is CASSRISGAQKGEQYF. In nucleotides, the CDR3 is TGCGCCAGCAGCCGGATTAGCGGTGCCCAGAAGGGAGAGCAGTACTTC.

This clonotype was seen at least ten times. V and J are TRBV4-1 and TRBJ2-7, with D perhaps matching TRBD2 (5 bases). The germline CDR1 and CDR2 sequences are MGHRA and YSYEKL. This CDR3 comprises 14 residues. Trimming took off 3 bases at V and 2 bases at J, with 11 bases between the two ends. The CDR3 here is CASSQSSGTYEQYF. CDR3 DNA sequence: TGCGCCAGCAGCCAGTCCTCGGGAACCTACGAGCAGTACTTC.

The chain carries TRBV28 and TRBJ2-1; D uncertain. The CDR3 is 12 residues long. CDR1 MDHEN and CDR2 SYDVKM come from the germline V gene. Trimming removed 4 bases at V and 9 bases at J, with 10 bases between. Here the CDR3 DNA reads TGTGCCAGCAGTTCCTCCAGGTTTGAGCAGTTCTTC. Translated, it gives CASSSSRFEQFF.

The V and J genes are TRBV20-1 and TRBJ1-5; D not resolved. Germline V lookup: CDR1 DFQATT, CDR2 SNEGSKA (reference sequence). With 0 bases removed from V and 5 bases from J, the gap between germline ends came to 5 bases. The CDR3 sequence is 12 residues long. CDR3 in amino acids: CSARERDQPQHF. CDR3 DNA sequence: TGCAGTGCTAGAGAAAGAGATCAGCCCCAGCATTTT.

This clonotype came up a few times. Here the CDR3 reads CASSPPGTRFHEQYF. The CDR3 DNA is TGTGCCAGCAGTCCCCCCGGGACTAGGTTCCACGAGCAGTACTTC. The V call is TRBV28, the J call TRBJ2-7; 8 positions match TRBD2. Looked up from germline, CDR1 is MDHEN and CDR2 is SYDVKM. The CDR3 loop spans 15 amino acids. J lost 5 bases, V lost 5 bases, and 11 bases had no gene match.

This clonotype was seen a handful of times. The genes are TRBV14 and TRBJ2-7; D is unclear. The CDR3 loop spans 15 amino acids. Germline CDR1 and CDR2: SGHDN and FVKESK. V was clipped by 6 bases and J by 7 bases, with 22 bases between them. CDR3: CASSPRPSIIGEQYF. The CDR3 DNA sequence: TGTGCCAGCAGTCCTAGACCCTCTATCATTGGGGAGCAGTACTTC.

CDR3 in amino acids: CASSARTGASGELFF. The DNA of the CDR3 is TGTGCCAGCAGCGCCCGGACAGGGGCGAGCGGGGAGCTGTTTTTT. V usage is TRBV7-3 and J usage is TRBJ2-2, with 9 bases fitting TRBD1. After removal of 5 bases from V and 7 bases from J, the junction contained 8 bases not matched to a gene. The CDR3 contains 15 residues. The germline gives CDR1 SGHTA, CDR2 FQGTGA.

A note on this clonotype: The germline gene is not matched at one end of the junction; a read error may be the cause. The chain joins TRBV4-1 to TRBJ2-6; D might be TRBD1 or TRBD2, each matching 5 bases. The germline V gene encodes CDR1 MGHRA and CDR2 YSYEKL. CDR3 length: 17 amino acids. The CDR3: CASRPAAAALGANVPTF. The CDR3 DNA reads TGCGCCAGCCGGCCAGCGGCGGCGGCCCTCGGGGCCAACGTCCCGACTTTC.

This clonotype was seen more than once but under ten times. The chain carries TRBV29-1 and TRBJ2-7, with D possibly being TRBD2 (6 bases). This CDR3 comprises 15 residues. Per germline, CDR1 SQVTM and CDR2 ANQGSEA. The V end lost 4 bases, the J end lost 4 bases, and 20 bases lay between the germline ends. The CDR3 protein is CSVGLFGRDMYEQYF. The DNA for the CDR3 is TGCAGCGTTGGCCTCTTCGGGCGGGATATGTACGAGCAGTACTTC.

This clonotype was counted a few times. CDR3 bases: TGCAGTGCGAGCGACAGGGGGCGAAGCTATGGCTACACCTTC. Protein: CSASDRGRSYGYTF. The genes are TRBV20-1 and TRBJ1-2, with 10 bases matching TRBD1. There are 14 residues in the CDR3. Germline V lookup: CDR1 DFQATT, CDR2 SNEGSKA (reference sequence). J was trimmed by 4 bases and V by 6 bases; bases with no gene match: 8.

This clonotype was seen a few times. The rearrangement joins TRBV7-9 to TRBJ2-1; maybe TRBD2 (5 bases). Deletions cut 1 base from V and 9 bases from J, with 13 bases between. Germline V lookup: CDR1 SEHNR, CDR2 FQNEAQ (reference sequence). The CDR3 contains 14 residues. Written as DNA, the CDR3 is TGTGCCAGCAGCTTAGATGGGCTAGCTAGTGAGCAGTTCTTC. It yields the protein CASSLDGLASEQFF.

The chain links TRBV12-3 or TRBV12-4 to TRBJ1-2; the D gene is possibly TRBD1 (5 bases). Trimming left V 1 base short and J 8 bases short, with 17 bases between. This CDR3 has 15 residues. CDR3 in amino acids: CASSLVGRYFGGYTF. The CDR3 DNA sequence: TGTGCCAGCAGTTTAGTGGGGCGCTATTTCGGAGGCTACACCTTC.

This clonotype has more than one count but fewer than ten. CDR3 residues: CASSITGAGLDTQYF. CDR3 in DNA: TGTGCCAGCAGTATCACGGGGGCGGGCCTTGATACGCAGTATTTT. This chain connects TRBV7-2 to TRBJ2-3; the D call may be TRBD1 or TRBD2 (6 bases each). Germline lookup yields CDR1 SGHTA and CDR2 FQGNSA. The CDR3 spans 15 residues. Trimming removed 6 bases at V and 6 bases at J, with 19 bases between.

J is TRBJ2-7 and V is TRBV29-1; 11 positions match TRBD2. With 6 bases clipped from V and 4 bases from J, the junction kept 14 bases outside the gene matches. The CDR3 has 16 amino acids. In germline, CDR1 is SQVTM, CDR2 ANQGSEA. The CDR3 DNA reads TGCAGCGTGGCTGGACTCGGGAGACTAGCGGGGTACGAGCAGTACTTC. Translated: CSVAGLGRLAGYEQYF.

In DNA, the CDR3 is TGCGCCAGCAGCTTGGGACTAGCGGGGCCTTCATCGGGTGAGCAGTTCTTC. This gives the protein CASSLGLAGPSSGEQFF. The gene calls are TRBV5-1 and TRBJ2-1, with 11 bases that match TRBD2. J lost 9 bases, V lost 0 bases, and 11 bases had no gene match. The CDR3 consists of 17 residues. Per germline, CDR1 SGHRS and CDR2 YFSETQ.

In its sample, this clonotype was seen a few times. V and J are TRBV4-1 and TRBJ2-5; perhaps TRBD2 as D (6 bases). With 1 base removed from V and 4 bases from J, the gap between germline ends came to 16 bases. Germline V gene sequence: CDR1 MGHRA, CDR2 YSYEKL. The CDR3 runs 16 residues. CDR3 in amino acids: CASSQVVKASAETQYF. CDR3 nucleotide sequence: TGCGCCAGCAGCCAAGTGGTTAAGGCTAGCGCAGAGACCCAGTACTTC.

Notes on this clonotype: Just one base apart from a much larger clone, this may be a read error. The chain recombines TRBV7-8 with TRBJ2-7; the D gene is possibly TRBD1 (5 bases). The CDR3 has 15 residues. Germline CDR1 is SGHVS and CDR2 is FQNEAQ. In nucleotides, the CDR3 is TGTGCCAGAAGCTTCTCAGGGTCTGGGTCCTACGAGCAGTACTTC. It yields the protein CARSFSGSGSYEQYF.

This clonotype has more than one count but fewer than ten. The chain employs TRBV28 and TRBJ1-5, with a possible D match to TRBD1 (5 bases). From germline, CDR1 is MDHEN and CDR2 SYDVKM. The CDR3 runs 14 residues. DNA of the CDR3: TGTCGGACGGGGGGACGGGGGGACAATCAGCCCCAGCATTTT. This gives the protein CRTGGRGDNQPQHF.

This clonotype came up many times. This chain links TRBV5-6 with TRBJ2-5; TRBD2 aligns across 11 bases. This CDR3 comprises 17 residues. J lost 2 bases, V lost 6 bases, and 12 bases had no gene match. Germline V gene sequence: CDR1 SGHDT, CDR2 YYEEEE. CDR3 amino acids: CASTISGTSGFQETQYF. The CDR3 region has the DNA TGTGCCAGCACCATATCCGGGACTAGCGGTTTTCAAGAGACCCAGTACTTC.

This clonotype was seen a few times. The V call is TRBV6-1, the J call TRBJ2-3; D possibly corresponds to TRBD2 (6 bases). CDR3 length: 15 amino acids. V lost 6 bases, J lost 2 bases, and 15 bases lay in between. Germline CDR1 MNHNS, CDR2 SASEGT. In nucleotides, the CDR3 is TGTGCCAGCAGCACCGAGGACTACTACACAGATACGCAGTATTTT. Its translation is CASSTEDYYTDTQYF.

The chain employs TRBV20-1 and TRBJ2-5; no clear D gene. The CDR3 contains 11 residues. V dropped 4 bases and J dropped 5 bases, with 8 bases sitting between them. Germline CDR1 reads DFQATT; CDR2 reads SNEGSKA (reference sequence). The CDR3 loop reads CSAKAGETQYF. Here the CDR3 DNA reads TGCAGTGCTAAAGCCGGGGAGACCCAGTACTTC.

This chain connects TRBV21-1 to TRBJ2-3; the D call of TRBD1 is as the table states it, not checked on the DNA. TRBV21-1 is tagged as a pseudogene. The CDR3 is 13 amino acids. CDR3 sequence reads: CASPSGLRVTQYF. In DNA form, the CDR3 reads TGTGCCAGCCCCAGCGGCCTCAGGGTTACGCAGTATTTT.

The CDR3 reads CASSLITLEASLYEQYF. DNA of the CDR3: TGTGCCAGCAGCCTCATTACCCTCGAGGCCAGCCTCTACGAGCAGTACTTC. The gene calls are TRBV7-3 and TRBJ2-7; D is uncertain. CDR1 and CDR2 (germline): SGHTA, FQGTGA. Trimming shortened V by 5 bases and J by 3 bases, and 23 bases separated the two germline ends. The CDR3 totals 17 residues. Full variable domain (rest looked up from reference TRBV7-3 and TRBJ2-7): GAGVSQTPSNKVTEKGKYVELRCDPISGHTALYWYRQSLGQGPEFLIYFQGTGAADDSGLPNDRFFAVRPEGSVSTLKIQRTERGDSAVYLCASSLITLEASLYEQYFGPGTRLTVT.